What follows are 17 T cell receptor beta chains derived from one specimen sequenced in a study of blood T cell repertoires in COVID-19. Clones were read by immunoSEQ multiplex PCR, and TCRdb kept only the in-frame ones, dropping some. The data contain around 260,000 clones, approximately 86% of them seen just once; the ten biggest clones take up 0.75% to 0.95%. Sequenced: peripheral blood. The receptors stem from a human donor with COVID-19, enrolled during active disease. The donor label of this sample is uncertain.

The CDR3 reads CASSPRRAPQYF. The DNA for the CDR3 is TGTGCCAGTAGTCCCCGGAGAGCCCCGCAGTATTTT. The chain joins TRBV19 to TRBJ2-3; D call uncertain. V was trimmed by 5 bases and J by 10 bases, leaving 13 bases between them. Per germline, CDR1 LNHDA and CDR2 SQIVND (reference sequence). CDR3 length equals 12 residues.

V is TRBV18 and J is TRBJ2-3; D remains ambiguous. V lost 6 bases, J lost 3 bases, and 4 bases lay in between. Per germline, CDR1 KGHSH and CDR2 LQKENI. The CDR3 totals 11 residues. This chain's CDR3 is CASSQTDTQYF. DNA of the CDR3: TGTGCCAGCTCGCAGACAGATACGCAGTATTTT.

The chain has TRBV30 and TRBJ1-5; 9 bases line up with TRBD1. There are 15 residues in the CDR3. Germline V CDR1 and CDR2: GTSNPN, SVGIG (reference sequence). The trim removed 1 base at V and 1 base at J, leaving 2 bases unmatched. CDR3 loop: CAWSGQGVSNQPQHF. Here the CDR3 DNA reads TGTGCCTGGAGTGGACAGGGGGTCAGCAATCAGCCCCAGCATTTT.

The chain couples TRBV5-1 to TRBJ2-5; 10 nucleotides line up with TRBD1. The CDR3 totals 14 residues. V shed 5 bases, J shed 6 bases, and the junction held 7 bases outside the gene matches. Germline assignment: CDR1 SGHRS and CDR2 YFSETQ. The CDR3 DNA reads as TGCGCCAGCAGTTTTGGACAGGGGGAAAAGACCCAGTACTTC. This encodes CASSFGQGEKTQYF.

The chain has TRBV6-5 and TRBJ2-2; 7 nucleotides line up with TRBD1. Germline CDR1 reads MNHEY; CDR2 reads SVGAGI. V was pared by 6 bases and J by 4 bases, with 8 bases of the junction left unmatched. This CDR3 comprises 15 residues. The CDR3 sequence is CASSPRQGATGELFF. DNA of the CDR3: TGTGCCAGCAGCCCGAGACAGGGAGCCACCGGGGAGCTGTTTTTT.

The chain combines TRBV7-3 with TRBJ2-1, with 10 bases matching TRBD2. The CDR3 runs 15 residues. With V trimmed by 5 bases and J by 5 bases, 6 bases remained unmatched. Germline CDR1 reads SGHTA; CDR2 reads FQGTGA. The CDR3 reads CASSGRTSGDNEQFF. CDR3 nucleotides: TGTGCCAGCAGCGGAAGGACTAGCGGCGACAATGAGCAGTTCTTC.

The J gene is TRBJ2-3, the V gene TRBV30, with 7 positions matching TRBD2. From germline, CDR1 is GTSNPN and CDR2 SVGIG (reference sequence). V gave up 3 bases and J gave up 5 bases; unmatched junction bases: 8. This CDR3 spans 14 amino acids. CDR3 region: CAWRPAGAVDTQYF. The CDR3 DNA sequence: TGTGCCTGGAGGCCGGCGGGAGCCGTAGATACGCAGTATTTT.

The chain has TRBV5-1 and TRBJ1-1; 7 nucleotides align to TRBD1. The CDR3 runs 16 residues. Germline V lookup: CDR1 SGHRS, CDR2 YFSETQ. The V segment lost 0 bases and the J segment 4 bases; nucleotides outside the gene matches: 9. The CDR3 spells CASSLAEGGSGTEAFF. The DNA of the CDR3 is TGCGCCAGCAGCTTGGCCGAAGGGGGCTCGGGCACTGAAGCTTTCTTT.

The chain recombines TRBV19 with TRBJ2-1; 9 bases match TRBD2. With 2 bases clipped from V and 7 bases from J, the junction kept 12 bases outside the gene matches. CDR1 and CDR2 (germline): LNHDA, SQIVND (reference sequence). The CDR3 loop spans 17 amino acids. CDR3 nucleotides: TGTGCCAGTAGTATAAAGTTAGCGGGAGATCGGGGGAATGAGCAGTTCTTC. It is translated as CASSIKLAGDRGNEQFF.

The chain carries TRBV6-4 and TRBJ2-2; D uncertain. The V end was cut by 6 bases, the J end by 6 bases, with 17 bases between. This CDR3 region has 15 residues. CDR1 and CDR2 (germline): MRHNA, SNTAGT. The CDR3 DNA sequence: TGTGCCAGCAGGCCAGGCAGCCTGATCCCCGGGGAGCTGTTTTTT. It encodes CASRPGSLIPGELFF.

The rearrangement joins TRBV23-1 to TRBJ1-5, with D maybe TRBD1 (5 bases). TRBV23-1 is reported as an ORF; its role is uncertain. The ends were cut back, 0 bases at V and 0 bases at J, with 12 bases in the middle. This CDR3 comprises 17 residues. In DNA form, the CDR3 reads TGCGCCAGCAGTCAATCCCAGGGCAATAATAGCAATCAGCCCCAGCATTTT. Encoded protein: CASSQSQGNNSNQPQHF.

V usage is TRBV7-9 and J usage is TRBJ1-5; TRBD1 aligns across 9 bases. The V segment lost 4 bases and the J segment 1 base; nucleotides outside the gene matches: 2. This CDR3 has 15 residues. The germline V gene encodes CDR1 SEHNR and CDR2 FQNEAQ (reference sequence). CDR3 in DNA: TGTGCCAGCAGCTGGACAGGGGACAGCAATCAGCCCCAGCATTTT. Amino acid sequence: CASSWTGDSNQPQHF.

The CDR3: CASSFGTGEHEQYF. The CDR3 DNA sequence: TGCGCCAGCAGCTTTGGGACAGGAGAGCACGAGCAGTACTTC. The J gene is TRBJ2-7, the V gene TRBV5-1, with TRBD1 matching over 8 bases. After removal of 2 bases from V and 5 bases from J, the junction contained 6 bases not matched to a gene. Per the germline V gene, CDR1 is SGHRS and CDR2 is YFSETQ. CDR3 size: 14 residues.

The chain uses TRBV19 and TRBJ2-1; 9 bases map to TRBD1. The CDR3 consists of 16 residues. V gave up 1 base and J gave up 8 bases; unmatched junction bases: 9. CDR1 LNHDA and CDR2 SQIVND come from the germline V gene (reference sequence). The CDR3 sequence: CASSIVGGTGSDEQFF. CDR3 DNA sequence: TGTGCCAGTAGTATAGTGGGGGGGACAGGGTCGGATGAGCAGTTCTTC.

This sequence joins TRBV6-6 and TRBJ2-7, with D possibly TRBD2 on 7 matching bases. CDR1 is MNHNY, CDR2 SVGAGI, per germline (reference sequence). This CDR3 is built from 15 residues. Trimming pared 6 bases from V and 4 bases from J, leaving 19 bases between. The CDR3: CASRPGAGATYEQYF. Here the CDR3 DNA reads TGTGCCAGCAGGCCGGGGGCGGGAGCAACGTACGAGCAGTACTTC.

The chain recombines TRBV19 with TRBJ1-5; the D is unclear. The CDR3 is 15 residues long. The V gene lost 2 bases and the J gene lost 7 bases, with 15 bases spanning the gap. The germline V gene has CDR1 LNHDA and CDR2 SQIVND (reference sequence). CDR3 amino acids: CASSITRGVGQPQHF. The CDR3 region has the DNA TGTGCCAGTAGTATAACCCGCGGGGTGGGGCAGCCCCAGCATTTT. Full variable domain (rest looked up from reference TRBV19 and TRBJ1-5): DGGITQSPKYLFRKEGQNVTLSCEQNLNHDAMYWYRQDPGQGLRLIYYSQIVNDFQKGDIAEGYSVSREKKESFPLTVTSAQKNPTAFYLCASSITRGVGQPQHFGDGTRLSIL.

The chain combines TRBV6-5 with TRBJ2-1; D is unclear. The CDR3 is 16 amino acids. Germline loops: CDR1 MNHEY, CDR2 SVGAGI. Trimming pared 0 bases from V and 7 bases from J, leaving 16 bases between. The CDR3 region is CASSYSRQFGRNEQFF. CDR3 sequence (DNA): TGTGCCAGCAGTTACTCGAGACAATTTGGTAGGAATGAGCAGTTCTTC.